This T cell receptor (beta chain) was profiled in a study of blood T cell repertoires in COVID-19. The overall study: COVID-19 samples from acute and convalescent phases originated in the United States, Italy and Spain. The cDNA or gDNA used as material had been derived from T cells, B-cell-depleted T cells, or PBMCs.

The repertoire was sequenced with immunoSEQ multiplex PCR; TCRdb's copy has only in-frame clones and lacks some. The top ten clones hold more than 8.5% of a sample with a few hundred thousand clones, approximately 90% of them seen once. Losses at the gene ends were 5 bases for V and 7 bases for J; bases not matched to a gene: 4. CDR1 and CDR2 from the germline V gene are LNHNV and YYDKDF (reference sequence). The length of the CDR3 is 13 residues. The J gene is TRBJ2-5, the V gene TRBV15; 10 positions match TRBD2. This receptor was identified in a young woman who had recovered from COVID-19. The sample consisted of PBMCs or T cells enriched from blood (not recorded which). The CDR3 DNA reads TGTGCCACCAGCGCTAGCGGGGGTGTGACCCAGTACTTC. Translating it yields CATSASGGVTQYF.